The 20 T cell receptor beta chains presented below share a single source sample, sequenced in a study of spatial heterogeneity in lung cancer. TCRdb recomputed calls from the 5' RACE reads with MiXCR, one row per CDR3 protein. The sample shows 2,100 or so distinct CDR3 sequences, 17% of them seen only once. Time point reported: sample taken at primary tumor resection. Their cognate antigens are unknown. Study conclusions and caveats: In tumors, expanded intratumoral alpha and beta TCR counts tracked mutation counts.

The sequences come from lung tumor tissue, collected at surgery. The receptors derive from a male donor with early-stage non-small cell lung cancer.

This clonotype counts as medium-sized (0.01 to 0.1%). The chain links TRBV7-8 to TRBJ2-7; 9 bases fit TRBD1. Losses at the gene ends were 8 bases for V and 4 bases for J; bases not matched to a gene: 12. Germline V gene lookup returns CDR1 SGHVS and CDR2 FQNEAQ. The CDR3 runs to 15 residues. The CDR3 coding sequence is TGTGCCAGCGGCGCCCGGACAGGGGTAAGGTACGAGCAGTACTTC. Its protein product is CASGARTGVRYEQYF. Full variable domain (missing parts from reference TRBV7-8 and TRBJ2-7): GAGVSQSPRYKVAKRGQDVALRCDPISGHVSLFWYQQALGQGPEFLTYFQNEAQLDKSGLPSDRFFAERPEGSVSTLKIQRTQQEDSAVYLCASGARTGVRYEQYFGPGTRLTVT.

The CDR3 reads CASRRDSSYNEQFF. In DNA form, the CDR3 reads TGTGCCAGCAGACGGGACTCCTCCTACAATGAGCAGTTCTTC. The gene calls are TRBV12-3 or TRBV12-4 and TRBJ2-1; weak D call: TRBD2 (6 bases). V gave up 6 bases and J gave up 0 bases, with 9 bases separating them. The CDR3 is 14 residues long.

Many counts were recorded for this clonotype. In nucleotides, the CDR3 is TGTGCCAGCAGCCCTCACCGGGGGGTCCACGAGCAGTACTTC. As protein: CASSPHRGVHEQYF. V usage is TRBV7-3 and J usage is TRBJ2-7, with 7 positions matching TRBD2. CDR1 is SGHTA, CDR2 FQGTGA, per germline. CDR3 size: 14 residues. Trimming cost V 5 bases and J 5 bases; bases outside gene matches: 9.

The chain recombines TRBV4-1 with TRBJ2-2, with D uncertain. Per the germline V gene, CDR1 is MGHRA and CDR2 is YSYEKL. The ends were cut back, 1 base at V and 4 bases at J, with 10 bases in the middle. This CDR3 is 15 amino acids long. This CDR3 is CASSQARRTTGELFF. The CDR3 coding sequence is TGCGCCAGCAGCCAAGCGCGGAGAACCACCGGGGAGCTGTTTTTT.

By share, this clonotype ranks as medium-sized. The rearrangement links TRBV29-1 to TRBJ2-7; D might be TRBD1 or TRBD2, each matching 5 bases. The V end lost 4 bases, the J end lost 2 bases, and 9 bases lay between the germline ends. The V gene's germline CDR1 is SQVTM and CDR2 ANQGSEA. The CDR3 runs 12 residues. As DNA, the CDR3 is TGCAGCGTTGGAGGGACCCCCTACGAGCAGTACTTC. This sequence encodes CSVGGTPYEQYF.

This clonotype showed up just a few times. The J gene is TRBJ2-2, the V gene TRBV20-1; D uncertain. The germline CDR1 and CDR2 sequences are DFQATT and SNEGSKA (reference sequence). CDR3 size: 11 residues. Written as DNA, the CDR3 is TGCAGGGAGACGAGAACCGGGGAGCTGTTTTTT. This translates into CRETRTGELFF.

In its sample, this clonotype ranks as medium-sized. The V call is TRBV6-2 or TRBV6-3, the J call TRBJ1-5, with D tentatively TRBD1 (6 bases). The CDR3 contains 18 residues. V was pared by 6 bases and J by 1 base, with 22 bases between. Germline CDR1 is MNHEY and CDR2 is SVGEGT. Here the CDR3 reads CASSPQGGLIGSNQPQHF. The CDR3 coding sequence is TGTGCCAGCAGCCCACAGGGAGGGCTAATCGGGAGCAATCAGCCCCAGCATTTT.

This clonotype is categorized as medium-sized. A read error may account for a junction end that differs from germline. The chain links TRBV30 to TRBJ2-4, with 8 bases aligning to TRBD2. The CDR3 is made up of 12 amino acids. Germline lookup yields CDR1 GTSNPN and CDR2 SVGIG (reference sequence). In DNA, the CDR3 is TGTGCCTGGGAGAAACTAGCGGCGGTCCCGATCTTC. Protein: CAWEKLAAVPIF.

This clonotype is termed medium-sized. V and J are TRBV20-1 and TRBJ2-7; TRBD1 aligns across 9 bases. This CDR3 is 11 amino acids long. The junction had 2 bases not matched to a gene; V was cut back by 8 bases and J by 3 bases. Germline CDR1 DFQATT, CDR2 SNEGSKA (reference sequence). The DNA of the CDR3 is TGCAGTCCGGGACAGGGCTACGAGCAGTACTTC. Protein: CSPGQGYEQYF.

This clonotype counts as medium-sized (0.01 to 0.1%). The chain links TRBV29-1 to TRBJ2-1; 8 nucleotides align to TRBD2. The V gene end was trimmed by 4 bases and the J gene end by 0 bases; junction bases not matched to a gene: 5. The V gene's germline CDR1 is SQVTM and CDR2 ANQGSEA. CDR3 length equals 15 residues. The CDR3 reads CSVVVSGSSYNEQFF. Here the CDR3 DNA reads TGCAGCGTTGTAGTAAGCGGGAGCTCCTACAATGAGCAGTTCTTC.

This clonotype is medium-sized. CDR3 in DNA: TGTGCCAGCAGTCGGTCGGGACTAGCCCTCAATGAGCAGTTCTTC. It encodes CASSRSGLALNEQFF. The chain carries TRBV6-1 and TRBJ2-1; 9 nucleotides align to TRBD2. Germline V CDR1 and CDR2: MNHNS, SASEGT. V lost 5 bases, J lost 6 bases, and 8 bases stayed unmatched. This CDR3 spans 15 amino acids.

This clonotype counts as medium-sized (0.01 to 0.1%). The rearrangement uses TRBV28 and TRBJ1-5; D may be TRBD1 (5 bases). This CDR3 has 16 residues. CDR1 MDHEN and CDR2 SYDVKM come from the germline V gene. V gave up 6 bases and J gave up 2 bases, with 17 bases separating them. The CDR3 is CASSSEVGVRNQPQHF. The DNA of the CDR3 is TGTGCCAGCAGCTCCGAGGTGGGGGTCCGCAATCAGCCCCAGCATTTT.

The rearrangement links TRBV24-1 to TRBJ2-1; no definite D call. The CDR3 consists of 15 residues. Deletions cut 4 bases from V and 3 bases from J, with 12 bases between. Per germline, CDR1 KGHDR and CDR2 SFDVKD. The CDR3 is CATSETLPFYNEQFF. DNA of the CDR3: TGTGCCACCAGTGAGACTCTACCCTTCTACAATGAGCAGTTCTTC.

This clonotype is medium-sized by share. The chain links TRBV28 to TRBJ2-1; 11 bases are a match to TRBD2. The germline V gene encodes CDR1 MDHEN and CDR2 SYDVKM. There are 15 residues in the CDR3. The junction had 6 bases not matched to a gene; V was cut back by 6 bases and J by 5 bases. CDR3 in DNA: TGTGCCAGCAGAATAAGGACTAGCGGGCACAATGAGCAGTTCTTC. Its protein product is CASRIRTSGHNEQFF.

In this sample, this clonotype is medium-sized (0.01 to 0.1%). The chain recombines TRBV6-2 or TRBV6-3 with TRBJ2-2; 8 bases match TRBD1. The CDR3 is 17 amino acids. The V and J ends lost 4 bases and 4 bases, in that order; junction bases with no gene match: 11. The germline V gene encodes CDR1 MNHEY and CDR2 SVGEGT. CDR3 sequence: CASSSDRAGTSTGELFF. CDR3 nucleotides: TGTGCCAGCAGTTCGGACAGGGCAGGGACGAGCACCGGGGAGCTGTTTTTT.

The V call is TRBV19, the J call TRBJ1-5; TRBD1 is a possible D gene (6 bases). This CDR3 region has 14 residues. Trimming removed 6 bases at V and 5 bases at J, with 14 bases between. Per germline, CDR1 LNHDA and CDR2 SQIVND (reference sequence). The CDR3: CASRPRDTYQPQHF. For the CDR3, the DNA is TGTGCCAGTAGACCCCGGGACACTTATCAGCCCCAGCATTTT.

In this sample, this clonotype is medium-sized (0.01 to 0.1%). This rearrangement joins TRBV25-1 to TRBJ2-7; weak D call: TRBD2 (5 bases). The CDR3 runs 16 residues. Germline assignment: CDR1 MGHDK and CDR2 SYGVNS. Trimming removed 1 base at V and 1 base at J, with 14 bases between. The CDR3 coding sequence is TGTGCCAGCAGTGAATTGACGGGGAAAGGGTCCTACGAGCAGTACTTC. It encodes CASSELTGKGSYEQYF.

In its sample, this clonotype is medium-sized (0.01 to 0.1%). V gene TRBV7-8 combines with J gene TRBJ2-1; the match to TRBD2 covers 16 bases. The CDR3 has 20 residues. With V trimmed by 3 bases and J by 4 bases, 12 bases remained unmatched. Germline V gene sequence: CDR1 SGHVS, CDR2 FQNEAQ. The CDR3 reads CASSFPQGLAGGRMYNEQFF. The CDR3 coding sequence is TGTGCCAGCAGCTTCCCCCAGGGACTAGCGGGAGGGCGCATGTACAATGAGCAGTTCTTC.

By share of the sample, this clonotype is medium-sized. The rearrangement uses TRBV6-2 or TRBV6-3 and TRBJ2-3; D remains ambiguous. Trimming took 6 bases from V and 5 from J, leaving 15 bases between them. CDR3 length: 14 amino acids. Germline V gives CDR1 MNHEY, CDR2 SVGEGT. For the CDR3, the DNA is TGTGCCAGCAGCCCTAGTGGGCAAGGAGATACGCAGTATTTT. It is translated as CASSPSGQGDTQYF.

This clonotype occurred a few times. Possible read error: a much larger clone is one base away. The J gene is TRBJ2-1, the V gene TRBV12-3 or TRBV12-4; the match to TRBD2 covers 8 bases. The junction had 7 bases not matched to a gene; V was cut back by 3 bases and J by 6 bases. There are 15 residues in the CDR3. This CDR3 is CASSLVALAGNEQFF. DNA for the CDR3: TGTGCCAGCAGTTTGGTCGCGCTAGCGGGCAATGAGCAGTTCTTC.